These 3 T cell receptor beta chains were sequenced from one sample in a study of blood T cell repertoires in COVID-19 (dated by TCRdb to 2020 to 2021). Library creation used the immunoSEQ multiplex PCR assay. TCRdb provides this immuneACCESS table in a form limited to in-frame rearrangements. Some clones are lacking; in checked studies, under half of them reflect an unresolved V gene, and why the rest are absent is not known. A total of approximately 150,000 clones appear in this sample, roughly 83% of them only once. The top ten clones comprise 1.4% of the sample. Sequencing input: peripheral blood. Every receptor here comes from a man between 60 and 75 years old with acute or convalescent COVID-19.

This clone came up once. The V and J genes are TRBV7-3 and TRBJ1-2; 9 nucleotides align to TRBD1. The germline CDR1 and CDR2 sequences are SGHTA and FQGTGA. The CDR3 extends over 14 amino acids. Trimming removed 5 bases from V and 3 bases from J; junction bases left unmatched: 4. This CDR3 reads CASSQRTGDYGYTF. For the CDR3, the DNA is TGTGCCAGCAGCCAAAGGACAGGGGACTATGGCTACACCTTC.

The J gene is TRBJ2-1, the V gene TRBV29-1; 10 positions agree with TRBD2. This CDR3 is built from 16 residues. Looked up from germline, CDR1 is SQVTM and CDR2 is ANQGSEA. Germline trimming cut 1 base from V and 5 bases from J; bases unmatched to any gene: 8. CDR3 sequence reads: CSVEGALAGAHNEQFF. In DNA form, the CDR3 reads TGCAGCGTTGAAGGTGCCCTAGCGGGGGCCCACAATGAGCAGTTCTTC.

The V gene is TRBV5-6, the J gene TRBJ2-5; D is uncertain. CDR1 SGHDT and CDR2 YYEEEE come from the germline V gene. V lost 4 bases and J lost 7, with 14 bases in between. The CDR3 spans 13 residues. CDR3 residues: CASSGRGIGTQYF. CDR3 nucleotides: TGTGCCAGCAGCGGTCGAGGCATCGGGACCCAGTACTTC.